The entry that follows covers one T cell receptor (beta chain) sequence. Its antigen is not known. The CDR3 sequence is 16 residues long. The V and J ends lost 3 bases and 8 bases, in that order; junction bases with no gene match: 13. Germline V gene lookup returns CDR1 LNHDA and CDR2 SQIVND (reference sequence). These data come from a study of T cell responses to AZD1222 COVID-19 vaccine. Study results and caveats: The number of AZD1222 recipients seropositive at baseline was only 6 or 7.

Profiling relied on immunoSEQ multiplex PCR, and the TCRdb table lists in-frame clones only, not all of them. The table has some 150,000 clones, about nine tenths seen once; the top ten hold roughly 4%. The source was peripheral blood, collected 28 days after the second dose of the MenACWY control vaccine. This chain connects TRBV19 to TRBJ2-1, with 7 bases lining up with TRBD2. The receptor's source is an adult who received the MenACWY meningococcal vaccine as a control. CDR3 DNA sequence: TGTGCCAGTAGTATCGACGGGAGGCTCCGAGACGATGAGCAGTTCTTC. It codes for CASSIDGRLRDDEQFF.